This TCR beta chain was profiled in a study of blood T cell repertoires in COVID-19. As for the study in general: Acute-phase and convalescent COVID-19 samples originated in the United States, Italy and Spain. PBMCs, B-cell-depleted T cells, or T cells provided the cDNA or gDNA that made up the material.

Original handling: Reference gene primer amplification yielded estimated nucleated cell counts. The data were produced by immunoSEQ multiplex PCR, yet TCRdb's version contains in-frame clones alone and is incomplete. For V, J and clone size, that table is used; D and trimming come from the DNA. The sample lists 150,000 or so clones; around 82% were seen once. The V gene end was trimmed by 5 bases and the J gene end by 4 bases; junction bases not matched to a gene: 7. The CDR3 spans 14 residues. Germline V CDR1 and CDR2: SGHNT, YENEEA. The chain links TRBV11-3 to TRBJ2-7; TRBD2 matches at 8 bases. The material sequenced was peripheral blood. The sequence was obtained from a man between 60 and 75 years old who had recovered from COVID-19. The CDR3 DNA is TGTGCCAGCAGCCCCTCCGGGGGGGGGTACGAGCAGTACTTC. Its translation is CASSPSGGGYEQYF.